This T cell receptor beta chain originates from a study of blood T cells in healthy people across ages (dated by TCRdb to between 2015 and 2016). For the wider study: Template switching captured roughly one uniquely barcoded TCR beta cDNA molecule per two T cells in model experiments. To avoid experimental bias, donors of different ages were distributed randomly across sequencing lanes. Donors were grouped into four age groups: young (average roughly 17 years), middle-aged (roughly 37), aged (over 55) and long-lived (82). Using deep sequencing normalized with unique cDNA molecular identifiers, the study measured how TCR beta repertoire diversity changes with age. Two additional independent replicas of 1 million unique cDNA reads from the same blood draw were analyzed for two donors (one aged 18 to 30 and one aged 80 or older). The paper as a whole reports these results and caveats: Because donor CMV infection status was unknown, age-related changes in expanded clonotypes were potentially confounded. Because profiling used bulk unsorted PBMCs, naive and antigen-experienced compartments could not be compared conclusively. Observed TCR beta diversity per million T cells fell roughly linearly with age, and a significant reduction was already apparent by age roughly 40. Compared with the aged group, more naive CD4+ T cells, fewer expanded clones and increased TCR diversity were shown by the long-lived group, suggesting age selection. Estimates of total diversity based on one million sequenced T cells were considered lower bounds and underestimates. The percentage of naive T cells measured by flow cytometry correlated strongly with observed TCR beta diversity.

The library was obtained by 5' RACE. The instrument was an Illumina HiSeq 2500. A second PCR of roughly 7 to 12 cycles was run with a J-beta primer mix and a sample-barcoded 5' primer. Each TCR beta cDNA molecule received a unique molecular identifier from a template-switch 5' adaptor carrying 12 random nucleotides. At least 3 million CDR3-containing paired-end reads were obtained from each sample. First-strand cDNA was synthesized from all RNA with the Mint cDNA synthesis kit, primed by a TRBC-specific oligonucleotide. All cDNA was treated with uracil-DNA glycosylase and then went through a first 18-cycle PCR with the universal primers M1SS and BC2_uni_R. The study's processing was this. For normalization, 1 million high-quality reads were randomly selected from each sample, with every read carrying a distinct molecular identifier. Reads with shared molecular identifiers were discarded instead of being binned into consensus sequences. MiTCR, run with a Q25 quality threshold and the strictest error-elimination algorithm, handled CDR3 identification, clonotype clustering and error correction. A nonparametric unseen species model using Euler transformation provided a lower-bound estimate of total TCR beta diversity. Clones were called with MiXCR by TCRdb after fastp trimmed the public reads at Q25, and only in-frame beta chains were retained. Rows with one shared CDR3 protein collapse into an entry with the most common genes and DNA. TCRdb, not the authors, supplied the V and J calls. Within this sample are 1,500,000 or so distinct CDR3 sequences, with about 45% of them counted one time only. The ten most abundant clones make up approximately 4% of the sample.

As concerns this clonotype: The specificity of this receptor is unknown. Per-nucleotide qualities are absent, and no much larger clonotype sits a single base away.

The donors were roughly 40 Caucasian individuals from Russia, aged roughly 6 to 100 years, who were systemically healthy. Each donor gave roughly 9.5 milliliters of peripheral blood, collected into EDTA-treated Vacutainer tubes. Ficoll-Paque density-gradient centrifugation was used to isolate PBMCs, with at least 6 million per sample. Total RNA, at least 6 micrograms per sample, was extracted from PBMCs with Trizol reagent. For every donor, flow cytometry on a PBMC aliquot measured the percentage of naive CD45RAhigh/CD27high T cells. From a lookup of the germline V gene, CDR1 and CDR2 are SNHLY and FYNNEI. The CDR3 contains 14 residues, cysteine and phenylalanine counted. Kept here is only the CDR3 DNA, which spans 42 bases and is read in frame from base 1. V lost 2 bases and J lost 13 bases, and the count of bases not matched to a germline gene is 8.

The receptor was derived from a woman younger than 35 in good health. The sequenced material came from blood. Recombination connected TRBV2 to TRBJ2-1, and 10 bases in between align with TRBD2. The CDR3 loop reads CASSERLAGETQFF. The bases are TGTGCCAGCAGTGAAAGGCTAGCGGGGGAGACCCAGTTCTTC.